The 5 T cell receptor beta chains given below trace back to one sample, sequenced in a study of T cell responses to AZD1222 COVID-19 vaccine. Produced via immunoSEQ multiplex PCR; TCRdb's table is partial and in-frame only. The sample holds about 120,000 clones, 87% seen once. The sequencing used peripheral blood, collected 28 days after the second AZD1222 dose. These receptors came from an adult who received the AZD1222 COVID-19 vaccine.

The V and J genes are TRBV5-1 and TRBJ2-5; 7 bases fit TRBD1. The CDR3 contains 14 residues. CDR1 is SGHRS, CDR2 YFSETQ, per germline. V lost 3 bases, J lost 0 bases, and 2 bases stayed unmatched. The CDR3 DNA reads TGCGCCAGCAGCTCGACAGGGTACCAAGAGACCCAGTACTTC. This translates into CASSSTGYQETQYF.

The DNA for the CDR3 is TGCAGCGTTGCCAACGCGAACACCGGGGAGCTGTTTTTT. Translated, it gives CSVANANTGELFF. The gene calls are TRBV29-1 and TRBJ2-2; unclear D gene. Germline V lookup: CDR1 SQVTM, CDR2 ANQGSEA. This CDR3 contains 13 residues. V lost 4 bases and J 0 bases, leaving 6 bases between the germline ends.

The chain is built from TRBV21-1 and TRBJ1-5. TRBV21-1 is shown as a pseudogene. The CDR3 is 12 amino acids. CDR3 sequence (DNA): TGTGCCAGCAGCTGTCGTGATCAGCCCCAGCATTTT. It encodes CASSCRDQPQHF.

The chain links TRBV13 to TRBJ2-3, with 9 bases identical to TRBD2. CDR1 is PRHDT, CDR2 FYEKMQ, per germline (reference sequence). V trimming: 1 base; J trimming: 9 bases; junction bases outside the gene matches: 14. CDR3 length: 17 residues. CDR3 protein: CASSLVGLAGTTETQYF. CDR3 coding DNA: TGTGCCAGCAGCTTAGTGGGTCTAGCGGGGACCACGGAGACGCAGTATTTT.

The chain joins TRBV7-2 to TRBJ2-5; 13 bases agree with TRBD2. The CDR3 has 19 amino acids. In germline, CDR1 is SGHTA, CDR2 FQGNSA. V shed 5 bases and J 5 bases; nucleotides not matched to a gene: 17. The CDR3 DNA follows: TGTGCCAGCAGCCTCCCGGCCAAGACTAGCGGGGGGAGGGGTGAGACCCAGTACTTC. This codes for CASSLPAKTSGGRGETQYF.